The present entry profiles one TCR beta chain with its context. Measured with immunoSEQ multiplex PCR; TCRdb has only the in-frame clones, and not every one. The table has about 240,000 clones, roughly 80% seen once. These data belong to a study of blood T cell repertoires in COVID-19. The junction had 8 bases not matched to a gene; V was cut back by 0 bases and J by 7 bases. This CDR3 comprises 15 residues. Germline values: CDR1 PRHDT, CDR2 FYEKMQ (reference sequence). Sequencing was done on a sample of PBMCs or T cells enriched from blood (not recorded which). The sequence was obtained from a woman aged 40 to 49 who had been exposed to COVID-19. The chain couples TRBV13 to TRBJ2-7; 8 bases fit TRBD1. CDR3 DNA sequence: TGTGCCAGCAGCTTAGGTGGGACAGGTGATCGGGAGCAGTACTTC. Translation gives CASSLGGTGDREQYF.